Below are 9 T cell receptor beta chains sequenced from a single sample in a study of T cells in Graves' hyperthyroidism and ophthalmopathy (dated by TCRdb to the late 2010s). The library was generated by multiplex PCR. The sequencing machine was an Illumina HiSeq 2000. Amplification of TCR beta CDR3 regions was carried out from RNA transcripts. A first-round RT-PCR of the TCR CDR3 used the HTBI primer set with the Qiagen OneStep RT-PCR kit. The public sequencing data were trimmed at Q25 with fastp and processed into clonotypes with MiXCR by TCRdb, which kept only in-frame beta chains. For every CDR3 protein sequence, its rows merge into one entry that carries the most common genes and DNA. Present in this sample are hundreds of thousands of distinct CDR3 sequences, 38% of which were seen just once. Jointly, the top ten make up approximately 8.7% of the sample. Specimen: blood. The source of these receptors is a young man with Graves' hyperthyroidism.

In its sample, this clonotype was seen many times. The chain combines TRBV29-1 with TRBJ2-7; 7 bases agree with TRBD2. The CDR3 spans 14 residues. V shed 4 bases, J shed 5 bases, and the junction held 11 bases outside the gene matches. The V gene's germline CDR1 is SQVTM and CDR2 ANQGSEA. The CDR3 reads CSVGLAGRGDEQYF. Written as DNA, the CDR3 is TGCAGCGTTGGTCTCGCGGGCCGGGGGGACGAGCAGTACTTC.

The CDR3 loop is CSATRLAGGQETQYF. Here the CDR3 DNA reads TGCAGTGCTACCCGACTAGCGGGGGGGCAAGAGACCCAGTACTTC. V usage is TRBV20-1 and J usage is TRBJ2-5; 14 bases fit TRBD2. The CDR3 is 15 amino acids. After removal of 4 bases from V and 2 bases from J, the junction contained 3 bases not matched to a gene. CDR1 is DFQATT and CDR2 is SNEGSKA in the germline V gene (reference sequence).

To note about this clonotype: Its ends do not fully match the called genes, so a read error is possible. The chain recombines TRBV11-2 with TRBJ1-1; D unclear. The CDR3 sequence is 18 residues long. CDR1 and CDR2 from the germline V gene are SGHAT and FQNNGV. CDR3 in DNA: TGTGCCAGCAGCTTGTGGACCCGGGAGGGCGGCCCGAACACTGAAGCTCTCTTT. As protein: CASSLWTREGGPNTEALF. The full variable domain, rest sourced from reference TRBV11-2 and TRBJ1-1, is EAGVAQSPRYKIIEKRQSVAFWCNPISGHATLYWYQQILGQGPKLLIQFQNNGVVDDSQLPKDRFSAERLKGVDSTLKIQPAKLEDSAVYLCASSLWTREGGPNTEALFGQGTRLTVV.

In this sample, this clonotype turned up many times. The chain carries TRBV24-1 and TRBJ2-2; the D is unclear. Trimming took 5 bases from V and 5 from J, leaving 5 bases between them. The CDR3 totals 12 residues. Germline-derived CDR1 and CDR2 are KGHDR and SFDVKD. CDR3 DNA sequence: TGTGCCACCAGTGGGAGAACCGGGGAGCTGTTTTTT. It is translated as CATSGRTGELFF.

The chain carries TRBV20-1 and TRBJ1-2; D unresolved. This CDR3 contains 15 residues. Germline CDR1 and CDR2: DFQATT and SNEGSKA (reference sequence). The germline V and J ends were trimmed by 0 bases and 0 bases, with 11 bases remaining between them. The CDR3 spells CSAREYRDPNYGYTF. DNA for the CDR3: TGCAGTGCTAGAGAATACAGAGACCCTAACTATGGCTACACCTTC.

CDR3 in amino acids: CASSSLSGTSSEKLFF. CDR3 coding DNA: TGTGCCAGCAGCTCCTTATCCGGGACATCGAGTGAAAAACTGTTTTTT. The genes are TRBV7-2 and TRBJ1-4; maybe TRBD1 (6 bases). The CDR3 is made up of 16 amino acids. Germline-derived CDR1 and CDR2 are SGHTA and FQGNSA. The V end was cut by 4 bases, the J end by 7 bases, with 19 bases between.

This rearrangement joins TRBV29-1 to TRBJ2-6; 11 nucleotides align to TRBD2. The V segment lost 5 bases and the J segment 5 bases; nucleotides outside the gene matches: 11. This CDR3 is 17 amino acids long. Germline-derived CDR1 and CDR2 are SQVTM and ANQGSEA. In DNA form, the CDR3 reads TGCAGCGTTTCGGACGGTAGCGGGGGGGGGCGGGCCAACGTCCTGACTTTC. Its translation: CSVSDGSGGGRANVLTF. The full variable domain, with the rest looked up from reference TRBV29-1 and TRBJ2-6, is SAVISQKPSRDICQRGTSLTIQCQVDSQVTMMFWYRQQPGQSLTLIATANQGSEATYESGFVIDKFPISRPNLTFSTLTVSNMSPEDSSIYLCSVSDGSGGGRANVLTFGAGSRLTVL.

This clonotype has a handful of counts. The chain carries TRBV6-5 and TRBJ1-3, with D perhaps TRBD1 (5 bases). V was shortened by 6 bases and J by 7 bases, with 13 bases between the two germline ends. Looked up from germline, CDR1 is MNHEY and CDR2 is SVGAGI. The CDR3 loop spans 13 amino acids. DNA for the CDR3: TGTGCCAGCAGCCCCCCGTGGGGCAACACCATATATTTT. It specifies CASSPPWGNTIYF.

J is TRBJ1-1 and V is TRBV29-1; D gene uncertain. Per the germline V gene, CDR1 is SQVTM and CDR2 is ANQGSEA. Trimming took 2 bases from V and 5 from J, leaving 9 bases between them. The CDR3 is 12 amino acids. CDR3 sequence reads: CSVESSETEAFF. Written as DNA, the CDR3 is TGCAGCGTTGAATCATCGGAAACTGAAGCTTTCTTT.